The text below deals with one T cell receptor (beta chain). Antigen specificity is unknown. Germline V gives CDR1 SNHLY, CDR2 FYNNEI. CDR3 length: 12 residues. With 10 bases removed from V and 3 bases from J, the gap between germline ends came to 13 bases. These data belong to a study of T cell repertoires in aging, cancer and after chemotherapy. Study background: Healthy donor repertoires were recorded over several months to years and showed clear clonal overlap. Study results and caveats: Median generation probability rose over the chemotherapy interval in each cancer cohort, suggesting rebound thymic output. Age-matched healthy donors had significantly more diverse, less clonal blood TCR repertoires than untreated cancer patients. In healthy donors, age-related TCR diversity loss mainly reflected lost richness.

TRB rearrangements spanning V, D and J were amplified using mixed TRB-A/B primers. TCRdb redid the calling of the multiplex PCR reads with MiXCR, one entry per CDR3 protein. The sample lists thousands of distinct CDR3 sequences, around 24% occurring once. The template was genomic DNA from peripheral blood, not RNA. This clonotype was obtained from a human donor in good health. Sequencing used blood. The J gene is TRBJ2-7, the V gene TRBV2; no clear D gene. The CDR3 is CATQLGVYEQYF. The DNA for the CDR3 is TGTGCCACCCAACTTGGGGTCTACGAGCAGTACTTC.